The 24 T cell receptor beta chains given below trace back to one sample, sequenced in a study of regulatory T cells in long-lasting Graves disease. TCR beta libraries were built with iRepertoire HTBI primers and Arm-PCR of CDR3 regions. Via MiXCR, TCRdb re-called the multiplex PCR reads, giving one row per CDR3 protein. This sample carries roughly 500,000 distinct CDR3 sequences, about a fifth of them seen once, and the ten largest clones take 6.5% to 8%. Time point: persistent/refractory GD, antithyroid drugs over 5 years with positive TRAb. Generation of the TCR library employed RNA extracted from PBMCs. This specimen was peripheral blood mononuclear cells (PBMCs), taken when the disease was refractory, from a patient treated with antithyroid drugs. The receptors shown here come from a female donor with Graves disease.

This clonotype has more than one count but fewer than ten. This chain connects TRBV7-8 to TRBJ2-7; possibly TRBD1 or TRBD2 for D (5 bases each). The germline CDR1 and CDR2 sequences are SGHVS and FQNEAQ. The CDR3 is made up of 15 amino acids. V gave up 1 base and J gave up 5 bases, with 15 bases separating them. CDR3 bases: TGTGCCAGCAGCTTAGGGGTTCCTTGGGGGAACGAGCAGTACTTC. Residues: CASSLGVPWGNEQYF.

There are many counts of this clonotype. The V call is TRBV28, the J call TRBJ1-2, with TRBD1 identical over 10 bases. With 2 bases clipped from V and 5 bases from J, the junction kept 8 bases outside the gene matches. CDR1 is MDHEN and CDR2 is SYDVKM in the germline V gene. CDR3 length: 16 amino acids. The CDR3 DNA is TGTGCCAGCAGTTTAACCCTACCGGGACAGGGGTATGGCTACACCTTC. Amino acid sequence: CASSLTLPGQGYGYTF.

There are a few counts of this clonotype. The chain links TRBV3-1 to TRBJ1-2, with TRBD1 matching 8 bases. The germline V gene encodes CDR1 LGHDT and CDR2 YNNKEL (reference sequence). The CDR3 spans 18 residues. The V and J ends lost 4 bases and 5 bases, in that order; junction bases with no gene match: 18. The CDR3 DNA reads as TGTGCCAGCAGCCCATCCCTTCAGTCCAGGGGGCTCCCTTATGGCTACACCTTC. Translation gives CASSPSLQSRGLPYGYTF.

The chain couples TRBV12-3 or TRBV12-4 to TRBJ2-1; D unresolved. The CDR3 consists of 14 residues. V was pared by 6 bases and J by 0 bases, with 9 bases between. The CDR3 loop is CASRAHLSYNEQFF. CDR3 coding DNA: TGTGCCAGCAGGGCGCATCTCTCCTACAATGAGCAGTTCTTC.

J is TRBJ1-3 and V is TRBV7-2; D not resolved. Germline V gene lookup returns CDR1 SGHTA and CDR2 FQGNSA. This CDR3 is 16 amino acids long. Deletions cut 0 bases from V and 0 bases from J, with 9 bases between. The CDR3 DNA is TGTGCCAGCAGCTTAGCGGTGGGGTCCTCTGGAAACACCATATATTTT. Protein product: CASSLAVGSSGNTIYF.

In this sample, this clonotype turned up many times. This sequence joins TRBV6-1 and TRBJ1-2, with a possible D match to TRBD1 (6 bases). V lost 6 bases and J 3 bases, leaving 11 bases between the germline ends. The germline CDR1 and CDR2 sequences are MNHNS and SASEGT. The CDR3 loop spans 13 amino acids. The CDR3 coding sequence is TGTGCCAGCAGCTCCGGGACACACTATGGCTACACCTTC. Its translation is CASSSGTHYGYTF.

Of note for this clonotype: A far bigger clonotype differs at one base, so this is likely a read error. The CDR3 DNA is TGTGCCAGCGGGACAGTGGGCATTGAAGCTTTCTTT. Its protein product is CASGTVGIEAFF. The V call is TRBV6-5, the J call TRBJ1-1, with 7 bases aligning to TRBD1. The V gene's germline CDR1 is MNHEY and CDR2 SVGAGI. The CDR3 runs 12 residues. The V segment lost 8 bases and the J segment 7 bases; nucleotides outside the gene matches: 7.

At least ten counts were recorded for this clonotype. V gene TRBV7-7 combines with J gene TRBJ2-5; D gene uncertain. Germline values: CDR1 SSHAT, CDR2 FNYEAQ (reference sequence). The CDR3 covers 9 residues. The chain's CDR3 is CASSETQYF. DNA for the CDR3: TGTGCTAGCTCGGAGACCCAGTACTTC.

This clonotype has at least ten counts. The chain is built from TRBV28 and TRBJ2-5, with no clear D. The CDR3 contains 11 residues. Germline V gives CDR1 MDHEN, CDR2 SYDVKM. V lost 3 bases to trimming and J lost 4 bases, with 3 bases between them. For the CDR3, the DNA is TGTGCCAGCAGTTTCACAGAGACCCAGTACTTC. As protein: CASSFTETQYF. The full variable domain, its missing parts supplied by reference TRBV28 and TRBJ2-5, is DVKVTQSSRYLVKRTGEKVFLECVQDMDHENMFWYRQDPGLGLRLIYFSYDVKMKEKGDIPEGYSVSREKKERFSLILESASTNQTSMYLCASSFTETQYFGPGTRLLVL.

V is TRBV5-1 and J is TRBJ1-1, with a possible D match to TRBD1 (5 bases). V dropped 1 base and J dropped 1 base, with 17 bases sitting between them. The CDR3 is 17 residues long. CDR1 and CDR2 (germline): SGHRS, YFSETQ. CDR3 nucleotides: TGCGCCAGCAGCTTGAAAAGGGGCCTGCGGTCGAACACTGAAGCTTTCTTT. This sequence encodes CASSLKRGLRSNTEAFF.

In this sample, this clonotype turned up many times. V gene TRBV10-3 combines with J gene TRBJ2-5, with TRBD1 as a possible D gene (6 bases). This CDR3 comprises 17 residues. In germline, CDR1 is ENHRY, CDR2 SYGVKD. Trimming cost V 5 bases and J 5 bases, with 24 bases left between them. The CDR3 DNA reads as TGTGCCATCAGTAAAAGAATAGGGGGTATTGGAGAGGAGACCCAGTACTTC. Residues: CAISKRIGGIGEETQYF.

This clonotype occurred many times. This chain joins TRBV29-1 and TRBJ2-7; D may be TRBD2 (6 bases). Germline V gene sequence: CDR1 SQVTM, CDR2 ANQGSEA. Trimming cost V 3 bases and J 4 bases, with 10 bases left between them. This CDR3 has 12 residues. The DNA of the CDR3 is TGCAGCGTTGACGACGGGGGATACGAGCAGTACTTC. Protein product: CSVDDGGYEQYF.

Many counts were recorded for this clonotype. The chain recombines TRBV15 with TRBJ2-5; perhaps D is TRBD1 or TRBD2 (5 bases each). This CDR3 is 15 amino acids long. Trimming removed 2 bases from V and 1 base from J, with 11 bases in between. Germline CDR1 reads LNHNV; CDR2 reads YYDKDF (reference sequence). The CDR3 DNA follows: TGTGCCACCAGCAGATACCTAGGGACCCAAGAGACCCAGTACTTC. Protein product: CATSRYLGTQETQYF.

This clonotype was seen more than once but under ten times. The chain employs TRBV19 and TRBJ2-7; no definite D call. Germline CDR1 is LNHDA and CDR2 is SQIVND (reference sequence). The V end lost 3 bases, the J end lost 2 bases, and 17 bases lay between the germline ends. The CDR3 is 16 residues long. This CDR3 reads CASSISGIGGTYEQYF. In DNA, the CDR3 is TGTGCCAGTAGTATTAGTGGTATTGGCGGAACCTACGAGCAGTACTTC.

This clonotype came up a few times. The chain recombines TRBV12-3 or TRBV12-4 with TRBJ1-1; D possibly corresponds to TRBD1 (6 bases). The CDR3 is 17 amino acids. The ends were cut back, 1 base at V and 5 bases at J, with 20 bases in the middle. CDR3 coding DNA: TGTGCCAGCAGTTTAGGCCGGAGGGGGGGAAGAGTTACTGAAGCTTTCTTT. Its protein product is CASSLGRRGGRVTEAFF.

This chain joins TRBV28 and TRBJ2-5; the match to TRBD1 covers 9 bases. Germline CDR1 is MDHEN and CDR2 is SYDVKM. V trimming: 8 bases; J trimming: 4 bases; junction bases outside the gene matches: 5. The CDR3 has 13 residues. The CDR3, as DNA: TGTGCCAGCGGACAGGGGAGGTCAGAGACCCAGTACTTC. Translating gives CASGQGRSETQYF.

This clonotype was counted between two and nine times. The V gene is TRBV5-1, the J gene TRBJ2-7; TRBD1 is a possible D gene (5 bases). Trimming cost V 2 bases and J 1 base, with 10 bases left between them. Germline V gene lookup returns CDR1 SGHRS and CDR2 YFSETQ. This CDR3 is built from 14 residues. The CDR3 DNA sequence: TGCGCCAGCAGCTTTTTCGACAGTTCCTACGAGCAGTACTTC. Translation: CASSFFDSSYEQYF.

The rearrangement links TRBV9 to TRBJ1-1; 7 bases fit TRBD1. The germline CDR1 and CDR2 sequences are SGDLS and YYNGEE. The CDR3 loop spans 15 amino acids. V was pared by 2 bases and J by 5 bases, with 9 bases of the junction left unmatched. The CDR3 here is CASSVGTVGSTEAFF. CDR3 bases: TGTGCCAGCAGCGTTGGGACAGTGGGGTCGACTGAAGCTTTCTTT.

This clonotype was detected many times. The rearrangement uses TRBV2 and TRBJ2-7, with D maybe TRBD1 (5 bases). The length of the CDR3 is 13 residues. V lost 0 bases, J lost 6 bases, and 9 bases lay in between. Germline CDR1 reads SNHLY; CDR2 reads FYNNEI. CDR3 loop: CASSEARRGEQYF. The CDR3 nucleotides read TGTGCCAGCAGTGAAGCCCGAAGGGGCGAGCAGTACTTC.

V usage is TRBV6-5 and J usage is TRBJ2-7; D not resolved. Per the germline V gene, CDR1 is MNHEY and CDR2 is SVGAGI. This CDR3 spans 13 amino acids. Trimming removed 0 bases from V and 4 bases from J, with 7 bases in between. In DNA, the CDR3 is TGTGCCAGCAGTTACTCGAAGAGATACGAGCAGTACTTC. This gives the protein CASSYSKRYEQYF.

This chain uses TRBV5-1 with TRBJ1-1; D possibly corresponds to TRBD1 (6 bases). Per germline, CDR1 SGHRS and CDR2 YFSETQ. The V and J ends lost 5 bases and 7 bases respectively, with 12 bases between them. This CDR3 is built from 12 residues. The CDR3 nucleotides are TGCGCCAGCAGAGAACAGGGCCTTGAAGCTTTCTTT. It translates to CASREQGLEAFF.

This clonotype was detected many times. One end of the junction varies from germline; a read error may be responsible. The chain links TRBV5-1 to TRBJ1-2, with no clear D. CDR1 and CDR2 (germline): SGHRS, YFSETQ. The CDR3 has 13 amino acids. CDR3 nucleotide sequence: TGTGCCAGCAGCTTTGGCCGGAACTATGGCTACACCTTC. As protein: CASSFGRNYGYTF. The variable domain in full, completed from reference TRBV5-1 and TRBJ1-2, reads KAGVTQTPRYLIKTRGQQVTLSCSPISGHRSVSWYQQTPGQGLQFLFEYFSETQRNKGNFPGRFSGRQFSNSRSEMNVSTLELGDSALYLCASSFGRNYGYTFGSGTRLTVV.

This clonotype was seen more than once but under ten times. The V gene is TRBV6-1, the J gene TRBJ1-1; perhaps TRBD1 as D (5 bases). Germline V CDR1 and CDR2: MNHNS, SASEGT. V shed 5 bases and J shed 5 bases, with 30 bases lying between them. This CDR3 contains 19 residues. CDR3 loop: CASSLQRPGTPSQRTEAFF. Here the CDR3 DNA reads TGTGCCAGCAGTCTCCAAAGACCCGGGACCCCATCCCAGAGAACTGAAGCTTTCTTT.

Regarding this clonotype: This may come from a read error, since a much larger clone is one base off. This chain joins TRBV4-3 and TRBJ2-5; unclear D gene. The CDR3 has 15 amino acids. CDR1 is LGHNA, CDR2 YSLEER, per germline. V was clipped by 3 bases and J by 0 bases, with 11 bases between them. CDR3 region: CASSHDGGDQETQYF. The CDR3 DNA sequence: TGCGCCAGCAGCCACGACGGTGGAGACCAAGAGACCCAGTACTTC.